This TCR beta chain stems from a study of metastatic and nonmetastatic thyroid tumors. Whole-study context: Repertoire data that came from the blood and tumor or nodule tissue of malignant and benign thyroid patients were compared. Findings and limits, study-wide: Significantly higher TCR beta diversity was reportedly seen in malignant thyroid tumors than benign nodules, in blood and tumor.

To note about this clone: Its antigen is unknown.

Looked up from germline, CDR1 is MGHRA and CDR2 is YSYEKL. Trimming cost V 2 bases and J 6 bases; bases outside gene matches: 7. The CDR3 runs to 16 residues. Original methodology: CDR3 was compared across clinicopathological groups, and the resulting differences were used to build a distant-metastasis classifier for papillary thyroid cancer. TCRdb reanalyzed the PCR reads with MiXCR. Clone size and V and J calls follow TCRdb, not the original study. This table holds roughly 28,000 clones, approximately 22% found once. Every patient underwent thyroid surgery untreated. Sample: blood. The clonotype comes from a female donor with papillary thyroid cancer or a benign thyroid nodule (not recorded which). Some clones in this sample may be carry-over from other donors' samples. The rearrangement links TRBV4-1 to TRBJ2-2, with TRBD1 identical over 9 bases. CDR3 loop: CASSQLRTGAPGELFF. Written as DNA, the CDR3 is TGCGCCAGCAGCCAACTCCGGACAGGGGCCCCCGGGGAGCTGTTTTTT.